One sample yielded the 14 T cell receptor beta chains listed below, sequenced in a study of T cell responses to AZD1222 COVID-19 vaccine. Profiling relied on immunoSEQ multiplex PCR, and the TCRdb table lists in-frame clones only, not all of them. The table has some 130,000 clones, 80% to 90% seen once. This material consisted of peripheral blood, taken on day 0 of AZD1222 vaccination. The source of these receptors is an adult in good health.

The chain recombines TRBV19 with TRBJ2-3; tentative D call: TRBD2 (6 bases). Germline V gene lookup returns CDR1 LNHDA and CDR2 SQIVND (reference sequence). CDR3 length equals 13 residues. Trimming removed 5 bases at V and 5 bases at J, with 11 bases between. The CDR3 nucleotides read TGTGCCAGTAGTCACTACGGGGGAGATACGCAGTATTTT. As protein: CASSHYGGDTQYF. Drawing the rest from reference TRBV19 and TRBJ2-3, the complete variable domain is DGGITQSPKYLFRKEGQNVTLSCEQNLNHDAMYWYRQDPGQGLRLIYYSQIVNDFQKGDIAEGYSVSREKKESFPLTVTSAQKNPTAFYLCASSHYGGDTQYFGPGTRLTVL.

The chain joins TRBV6-5 to TRBJ1-2; 8 bases map to TRBD1. Germline loops: CDR1 MNHEY, CDR2 SVGAGI. The CDR3 contains 16 residues. The V segment lost 0 bases and the J segment 5 bases; nucleotides outside the gene matches: 8. This CDR3 reads CASSYSMSGGPYGYTF. CDR3 DNA sequence: TGTGCCAGCAGTTACTCGATGTCAGGGGGCCCTTATGGCTACACCTTC.

The gene calls are TRBV2 and TRBJ1-6; 7 nucleotides match TRBD1. The J segment lost 8 bases and the V segment lost 4 bases, leaving 2 bases of the junction unmatched. This CDR3 has 13 residues. Looked up from germline, CDR1 is SNHLY and CDR2 is FYNNEI. The CDR3 loop is CASSGQGYSPLHF. CDR3 nucleotide sequence: TGTGCCAGCAGTGGACAGGGCTATTCACCCCTCCACTTT.

This chain joins TRBV7-9 and TRBJ1-1; D is perhaps TRBD1 (5 bases). The CDR3 runs 15 residues. Germline V gene lookup returns CDR1 SEHNR and CDR2 FQNEAQ (reference sequence). V lost 8 bases and J lost 1, with 17 bases in between. CDR3 nucleotides: TGTGCCAGCGACCTCGCCGGGACGGCGAACACTGAAGCTTTCTTT. It yields the protein CASDLAGTANTEAFF.

The gene calls are TRBV10-3 and TRBJ2-3; D is ambiguous. The CDR3 covers 13 residues. Germline V lookup: CDR1 ENHRY, CDR2 SYGVKD. V shed 7 bases and J shed 0 bases, with 8 bases lying between them. CDR3 sequence: CAIKQPSTDTQYF. The CDR3 DNA reads as TGTGCCATCAAACAGCCTAGCACAGATACGCAGTATTTT.

CDR3 nucleotide sequence: TGTGCCAGCTCACCATCTCCGATTCGGGCCCTCAATCAGCCCCAGCATTTT. Translated, it gives CASSPSPIRALNQPQHF. The chain employs TRBV18 and TRBJ1-5; no firm D call. V lost 2 bases to trimming and J lost 3 bases, with 17 bases between them. Germline values: CDR1 KGHSH, CDR2 LQKENI. The CDR3 is 17 residues long.

The CDR3 sequence: CASSIDRSAHYGYTF. The CDR3, as DNA: TGTGCCAGTAGTATAGATCGGTCCGCACACTATGGCTACACCTTC. The chain carries TRBV19 and TRBJ1-2, with D unclear. Trimming stripped 0 bases from V and 3 bases from J, with 11 bases between. From germline, CDR1 is LNHDA and CDR2 SQIVND (reference sequence). This CDR3 is 15 amino acids long.

This clone appeared a single time. A junction end diverges from the germline sequence, so it may reflect a read error. This chain links TRBV7-2 with TRBJ1-1; 7 nucleotides match TRBD1. CDR3 length: 14 residues. The V gene's germline CDR1 is SGHTA and CDR2 FQGNSA. In DNA, the CDR3 is TGTGCCAGCAGCTCTTCACAGGGGTGGGCTGAGGCTTTCTTT. Protein: CASSSSQGWAEAFF.

The gene calls are TRBV4-1 and TRBJ2-2, with D tentatively TRBD2 (7 bases). V was clipped by 11 bases and J by 7 bases, with 14 bases between them. CDR1 and CDR2 (germline): MGHRA, YSYEKL. This CDR3 contains 12 residues. The CDR3 DNA reads as TGCGCCCCAGGGGAGGGTGGCGGGGAGCTGTTTTTT. Translating gives CAPGEGGGELFF.

V and J are TRBV12-3 or TRBV12-4 and TRBJ2-6; D is undetermined. V dropped 5 bases and J dropped 1 base, with 3 bases sitting between them. The CDR3 loop spans 13 amino acids. CDR3 protein: CASSPSGANVLTF. CDR3 nucleotides: TGTGCCAGCAGTCCTTCTGGGGCCAACGTCCTGACTTTC.

The genes are TRBV30 and TRBJ1-1, with 7 bases fitting TRBD1. V lost 2 bases and J lost 5; bases outside the gene matches: 5. Germline assignment: CDR1 GTSNPN and CDR2 SVGIG (reference sequence). This CDR3 has 13 residues. CDR3 nucleotide sequence: TGTGCCTGGAGTACAGGGGTAAGGACTGAAGCTTTCTTT. Protein sequence: CAWSTGVRTEAFF.

The chain carries TRBV28 and TRBJ1-5; 9 nucleotides align to TRBD1. The J segment lost 7 bases and the V segment lost 6 bases, leaving 7 bases of the junction unmatched. The CDR3 is 14 amino acids. Germline values: CDR1 MDHEN, CDR2 SYDVKM. This chain's CDR3 is CASSKGTGIQPQHF. CDR3 nucleotides: TGTGCCAGCAGCAAAGGGACAGGGATACAGCCCCAGCATTTT.

The CDR3 loop is CATSDGPTEKVYGYTF. The CDR3 DNA reads as TGTGCCACCAGTGACGGACCTACAGAGAAGGTCTATGGCTACACCTTC. The rearrangement uses TRBV24-1 and TRBJ1-2, with D hard to call. Germline V gives CDR1 KGHDR, CDR2 SFDVKD. The CDR3 contains 16 residues. V gave up 4 bases and J gave up 4 bases, with 18 bases separating them.

This chain links TRBV7-3 with TRBJ2-3, with TRBD2 matching over 7 bases. Unmatched junction bases numbered 8, after V lost 6 bases and J lost 2 bases. The CDR3 has 15 amino acids. Germline V lookup: CDR1 SGHTA, CDR2 FQGTGA. The CDR3 DNA reads as TGTGCCAGCAGTTCTTCACTAGCGTCCACAGATACGCAGTATTTT. Translated, it gives CASSSSLASTDTQYF.